The sequence of this T cell receptor beta chain was determined in a study of Graves' ophthalmopathy and Graves' hyperthyroidism. Study-level information: The authors defined stable hyperthyroidism as no ophthalmopathy within 18 months of follow-up. Findings of the study overall: Sensitivity reached approximately 71% and specificity roughly 72% when the model predicted ophthalmopathy progression.

This clonotype was detected only a few times. Antigen: not known. RNA transcripts were the template, and TCR beta CDR3 regions were amplified from them. First-round RT-PCR relied on HTBI primers, and a second-round multiplex PCR came next. Each CDR3 protein gets one entry after TCRdb re-called the multiplex PCR reads with MiXCR. The sample includes over a million distinct CDR3 sequences, less than 45% of them seen just once. Trimming left V 5 bases short and J 4 bases short, with 11 bases between. This CDR3 has 13 residues. The V gene's germline CDR1 is MGHRA and CDR2 YSYEKL. The receptor's source is an adult man with Graves' hyperthyroidism. This sequence joins TRBV4-1 and TRBJ1-2; possible D gene TRBD1, 5 bases. Sequenced sample: peripheral blood or thyroid tissue (not recorded which). This CDR3 is CASSAGYSYGYTF. The CDR3 coding sequence is TGCGCCAGCAGCGCAGGGTACAGCTATGGCTACACCTTC.